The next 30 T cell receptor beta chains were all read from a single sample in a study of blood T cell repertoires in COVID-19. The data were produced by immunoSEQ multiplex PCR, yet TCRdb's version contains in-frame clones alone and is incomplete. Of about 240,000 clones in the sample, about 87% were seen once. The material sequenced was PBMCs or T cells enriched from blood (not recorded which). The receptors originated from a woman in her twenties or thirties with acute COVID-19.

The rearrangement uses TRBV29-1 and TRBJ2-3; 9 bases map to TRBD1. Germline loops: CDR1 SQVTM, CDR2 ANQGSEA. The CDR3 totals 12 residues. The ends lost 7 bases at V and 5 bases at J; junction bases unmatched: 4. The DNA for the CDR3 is TGCAGCGGGGGACAGGGCGAAGATACGCAGTATTTT. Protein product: CSGGQGEDTQYF.

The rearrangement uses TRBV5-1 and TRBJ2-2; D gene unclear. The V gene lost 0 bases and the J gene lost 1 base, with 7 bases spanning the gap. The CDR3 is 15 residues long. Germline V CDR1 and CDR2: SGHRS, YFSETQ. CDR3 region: CASSLDAENTGELFF. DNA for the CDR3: TGCGCCAGCAGCTTGGACGCGGAGAACACCGGGGAGCTGTTTTTT. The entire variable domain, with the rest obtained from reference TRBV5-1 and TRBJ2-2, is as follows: KAGVTQTPRYLIKTRGQQVTLSCSPISGHRSVSWYQQTPGQGLQFLFEYFSETQRNKGNFPGRFSGRQFSNSRSEMNVSTLELGDSALYLCASSLDAENTGELFFGEGSRLTVL.

CDR3 sequence: CASSLAFGQGSEAFF. DNA of the CDR3: TGTGCCAGCAGCTTGGCATTCGGACAGGGAAGTGAAGCTTTCTTT. The chain employs TRBV5-6 and TRBJ1-1; the match to TRBD1 covers 8 bases. CDR1 is SGHDT and CDR2 is YYEEEE in the germline V gene. Trimming at V came to 0 bases and at J to 7 bases, leaving 8 bases not matched to a gene. This CDR3 has 15 residues.

This CDR3 is CASRSEGLETQYF. As DNA, the CDR3 is TGTGCCAGTCGTTCGGAGGGTTTGGAGACCCAGTACTTC. This chain joins TRBV3-1 (or the pseudogene TRBV3-2) and TRBJ2-5, with a possible D match to TRBD2 (6 bases). Germline V gene lookup returns CDR1 LGHDT and CDR2 YNNKEL (reference sequence). The CDR3 is 13 amino acids. V was shortened by 9 bases and J by 5 bases, with 16 bases between the two germline ends.

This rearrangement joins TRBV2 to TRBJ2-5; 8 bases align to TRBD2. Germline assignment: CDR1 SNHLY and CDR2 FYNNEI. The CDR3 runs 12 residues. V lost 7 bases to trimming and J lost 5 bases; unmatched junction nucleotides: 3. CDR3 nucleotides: TGTGCCAGCACCCGGGGGGGGGAGACCCAGTACTTC. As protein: CASTRGGETQYF.

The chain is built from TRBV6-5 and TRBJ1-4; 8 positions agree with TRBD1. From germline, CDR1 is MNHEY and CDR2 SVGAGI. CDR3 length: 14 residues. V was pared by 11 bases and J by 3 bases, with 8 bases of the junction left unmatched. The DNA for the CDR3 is TGTGCCGGAGGACCGGGACAGGCTAATGAAAAACTGTTTTTT. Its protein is CAGGPGQANEKLFF.

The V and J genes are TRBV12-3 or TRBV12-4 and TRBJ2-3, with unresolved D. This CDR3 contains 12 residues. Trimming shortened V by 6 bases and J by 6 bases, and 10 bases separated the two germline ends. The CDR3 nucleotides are TGTGCCAGCAGCCCCCGCGTGGATACGCAGTATTTT. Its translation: CASSPRVDTQYF.

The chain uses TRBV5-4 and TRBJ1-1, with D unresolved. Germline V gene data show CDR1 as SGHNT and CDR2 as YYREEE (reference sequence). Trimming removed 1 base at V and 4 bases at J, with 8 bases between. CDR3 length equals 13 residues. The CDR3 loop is CASSLKGGTEAFF. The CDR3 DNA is TGTGCCAGCAGCTTGAAGGGAGGCACTGAAGCTTTCTTT.

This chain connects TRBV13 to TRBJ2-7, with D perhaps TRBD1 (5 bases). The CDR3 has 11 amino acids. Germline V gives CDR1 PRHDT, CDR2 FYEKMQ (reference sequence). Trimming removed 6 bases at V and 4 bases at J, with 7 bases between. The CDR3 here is CASSQGYEQYF. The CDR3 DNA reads TGTGCCAGCAGTCAGGGATACGAGCAGTACTTC.

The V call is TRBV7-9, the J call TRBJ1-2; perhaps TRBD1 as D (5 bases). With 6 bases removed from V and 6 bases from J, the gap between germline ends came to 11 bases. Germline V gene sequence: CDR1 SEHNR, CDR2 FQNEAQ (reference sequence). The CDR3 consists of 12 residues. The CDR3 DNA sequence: TGTGCCAGCAGTTTCAGGGTCCATGGCTACACCTTC. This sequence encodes CASSFRVHGYTF.

CDR3 amino acids: CASSLDQGRVEQYF. CDR3 coding DNA: TGTGCCAGCAGCTTGGACCAGGGAAGGGTCGAGCAGTACTTC. The V and J genes are TRBV5-4 and TRBJ2-7, with a possible D match to TRBD1 (5 bases). Trimming removed 0 bases at V and 6 bases at J, with 13 bases between. The CDR3 covers 14 residues. Germline loops: CDR1 SGHNT, CDR2 YYREEE (reference sequence).

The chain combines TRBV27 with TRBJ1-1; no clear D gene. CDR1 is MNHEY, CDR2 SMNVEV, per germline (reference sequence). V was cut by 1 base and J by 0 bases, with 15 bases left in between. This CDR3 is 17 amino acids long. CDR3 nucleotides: TGTGCCAGCAGTTTATTCGGGGAGTTAGACATGAACACTGAAGCTTTCTTT. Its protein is CASSLFGELDMNTEAFF.

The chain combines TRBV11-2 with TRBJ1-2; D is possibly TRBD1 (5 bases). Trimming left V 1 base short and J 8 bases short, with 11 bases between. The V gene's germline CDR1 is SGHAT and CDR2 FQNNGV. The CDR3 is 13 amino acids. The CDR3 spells CASSLVTGGGYTF. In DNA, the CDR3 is TGTGCCAGCAGCTTAGTTACAGGTGGCGGCTACACCTTC.

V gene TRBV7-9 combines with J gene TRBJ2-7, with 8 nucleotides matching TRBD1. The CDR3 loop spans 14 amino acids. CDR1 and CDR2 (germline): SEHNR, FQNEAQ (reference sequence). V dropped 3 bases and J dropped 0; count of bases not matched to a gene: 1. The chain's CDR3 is CASSFTGGSYEQYF. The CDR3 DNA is TGTGCCAGCAGCTTTACAGGGGGCTCCTACGAGCAGTACTTC. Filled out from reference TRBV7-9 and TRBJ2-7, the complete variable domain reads DTGVSQNPRHKITKRGQNVTFRCDPISEHNRLYWYRQTLGQGPEFLTYFQNEAQLEKSRLLSDRFSAERPKGSFSTLEIQRTEQGDSAMYLCASSFTGGSYEQYFGPGTRLTVT.

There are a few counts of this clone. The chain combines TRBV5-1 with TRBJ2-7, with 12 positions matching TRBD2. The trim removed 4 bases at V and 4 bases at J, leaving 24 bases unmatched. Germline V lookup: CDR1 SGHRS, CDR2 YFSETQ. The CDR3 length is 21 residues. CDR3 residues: CASSELAGGMVMSGPWYEQYF. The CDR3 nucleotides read TGCGCCAGCAGCGAACTAGCGGGAGGAATGGTCATGTCAGGACCCTGGTACGAGCAGTACTTC.

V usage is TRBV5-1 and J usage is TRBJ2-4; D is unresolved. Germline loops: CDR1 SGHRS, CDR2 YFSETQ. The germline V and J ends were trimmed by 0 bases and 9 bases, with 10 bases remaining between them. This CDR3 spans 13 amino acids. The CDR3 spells CASSLEEVGIQYF. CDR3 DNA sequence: TGCGCCAGCAGCTTGGAAGAGGTGGGCATTCAGTACTTC.

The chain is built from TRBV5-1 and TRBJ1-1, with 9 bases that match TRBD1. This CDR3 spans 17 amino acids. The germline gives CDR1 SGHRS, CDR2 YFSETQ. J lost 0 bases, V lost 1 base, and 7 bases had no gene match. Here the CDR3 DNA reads TGCGCCAGCAGCTTGACGCCGGGACAGGGAATGAACACTGAAGCTTTCTTT. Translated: CASSLTPGQGMNTEAFF.

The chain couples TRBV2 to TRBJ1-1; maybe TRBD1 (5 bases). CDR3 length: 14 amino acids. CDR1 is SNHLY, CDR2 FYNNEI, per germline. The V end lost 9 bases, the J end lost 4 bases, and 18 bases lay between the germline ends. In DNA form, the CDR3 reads TGTGCCAGTAGCCCCTGGGACGGGAGCACTGAAGCTTTCTTT. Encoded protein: CASSPWDGSTEAFF.

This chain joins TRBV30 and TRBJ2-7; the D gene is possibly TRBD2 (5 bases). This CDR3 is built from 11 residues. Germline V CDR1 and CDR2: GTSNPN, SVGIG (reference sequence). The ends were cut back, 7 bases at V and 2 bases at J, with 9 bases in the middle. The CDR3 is CALSGAYEQYF. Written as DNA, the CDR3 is TGTGCCTTAAGCGGAGCCTACGAGCAGTACTTC. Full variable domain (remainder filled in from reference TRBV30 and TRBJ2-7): SQTIHQWPATLVQPVGSPLSLECTVEGTSNPNLYWYRQAAGRGLQLLFYSVGIGQISSEVPQNLSASRPQDRQFILSSKKLLLSDSGFYLCALSGAYEQYFGPGTRLTVT.

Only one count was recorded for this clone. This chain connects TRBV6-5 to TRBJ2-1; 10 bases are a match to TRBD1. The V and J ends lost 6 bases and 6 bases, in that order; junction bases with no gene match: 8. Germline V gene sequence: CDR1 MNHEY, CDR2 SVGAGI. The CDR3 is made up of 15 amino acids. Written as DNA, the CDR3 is TGTGCCAGCAGCCCAGGGACAGGGGCGATCAATGAGCAGTTCTTC. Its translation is CASSPGTGAINEQFF.

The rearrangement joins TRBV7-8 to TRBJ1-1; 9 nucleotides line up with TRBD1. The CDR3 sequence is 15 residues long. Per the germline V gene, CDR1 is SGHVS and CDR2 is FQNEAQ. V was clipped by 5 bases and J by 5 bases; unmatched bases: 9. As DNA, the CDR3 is TGTGCCAGCAGCCTTACAGGGGGCGAAGGGACTGAAGCTTTCTTT. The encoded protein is CASSLTGGEGTEAFF. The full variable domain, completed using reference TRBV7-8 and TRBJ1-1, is GAGVSQSPRYKVAKRGQDVALRCDPISGHVSLFWYQQALGQGPEFLTYFQNEAQLDKSGLPSDRFFAERPEGSVSTLKIQRTQQEDSAVYLCASSLTGGEGTEAFFGQGTRLTVV.

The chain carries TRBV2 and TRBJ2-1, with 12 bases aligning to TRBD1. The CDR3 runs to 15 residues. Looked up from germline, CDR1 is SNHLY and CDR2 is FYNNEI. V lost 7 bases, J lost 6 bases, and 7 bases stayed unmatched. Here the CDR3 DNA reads TGTGCCAGCATTCCGGGACAGGGGGCATTCAATGAGCAGTTCTTC. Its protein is CASIPGQGAFNEQFF.

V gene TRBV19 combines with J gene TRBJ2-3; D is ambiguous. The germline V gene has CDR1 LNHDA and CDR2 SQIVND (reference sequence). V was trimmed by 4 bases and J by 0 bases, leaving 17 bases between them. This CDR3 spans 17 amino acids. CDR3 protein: CASSTNLISTSTDTQYF. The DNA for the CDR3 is TGTGCCAGTAGTACCAATTTAATTAGTACTAGCACAGATACGCAGTATTTT. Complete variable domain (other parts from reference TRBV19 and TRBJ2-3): DGGITQSPKYLFRKEGQNVTLSCEQNLNHDAMYWYRQDPGQGLRLIYYSQIVNDFQKGDIAEGYSVSREKKESFPLTVTSAQKNPTAFYLCASSTNLISTSTDTQYFGPGTRLTVL.

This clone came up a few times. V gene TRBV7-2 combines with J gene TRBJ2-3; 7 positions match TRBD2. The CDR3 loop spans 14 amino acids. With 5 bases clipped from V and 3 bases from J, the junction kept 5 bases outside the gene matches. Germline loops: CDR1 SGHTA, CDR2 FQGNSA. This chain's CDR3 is CASSPRAGTDTQYF. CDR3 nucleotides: TGTGCCAGCAGCCCCAGAGCGGGAACAGATACGCAGTATTTT.

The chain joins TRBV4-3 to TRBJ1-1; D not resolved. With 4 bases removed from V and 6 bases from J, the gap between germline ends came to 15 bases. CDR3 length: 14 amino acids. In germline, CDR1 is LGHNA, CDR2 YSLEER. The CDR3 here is CASSPLPGWAEAFF. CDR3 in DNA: TGCGCCAGCAGCCCCCTCCCAGGTTGGGCTGAAGCTTTCTTT.

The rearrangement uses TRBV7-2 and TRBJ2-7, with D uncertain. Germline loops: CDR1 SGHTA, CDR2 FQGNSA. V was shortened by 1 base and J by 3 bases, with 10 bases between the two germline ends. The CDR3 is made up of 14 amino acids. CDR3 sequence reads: CASSLGGAYYEQYF. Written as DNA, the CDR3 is TGTGCCAGCAGCTTAGGTGGAGCATACTACGAGCAGTACTTC.

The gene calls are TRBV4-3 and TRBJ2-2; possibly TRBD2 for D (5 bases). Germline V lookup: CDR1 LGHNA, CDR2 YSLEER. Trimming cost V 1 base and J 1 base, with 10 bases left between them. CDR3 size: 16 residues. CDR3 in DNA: TGCGCCAGCAGCCAAGGGAGGCAGAAGAACACCGGGGAGCTGTTTTTT. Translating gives CASSQGRQKNTGELFF.

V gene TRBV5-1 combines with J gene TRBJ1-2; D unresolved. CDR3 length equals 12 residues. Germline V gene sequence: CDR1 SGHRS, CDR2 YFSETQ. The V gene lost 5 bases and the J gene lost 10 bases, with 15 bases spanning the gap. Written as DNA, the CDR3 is TGCGCCAGCAGAGAAACGGGGAAACTCTACACCTTC. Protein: CASRETGKLYTF.

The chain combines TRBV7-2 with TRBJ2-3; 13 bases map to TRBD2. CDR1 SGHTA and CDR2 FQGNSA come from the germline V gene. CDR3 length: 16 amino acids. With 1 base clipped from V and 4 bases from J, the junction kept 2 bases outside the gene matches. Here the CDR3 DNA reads TGTGCCAGCAGCTTAGGAGGGACTAGCGGGGCAGATACGCAGTATTTT. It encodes CASSLGGTSGADTQYF.

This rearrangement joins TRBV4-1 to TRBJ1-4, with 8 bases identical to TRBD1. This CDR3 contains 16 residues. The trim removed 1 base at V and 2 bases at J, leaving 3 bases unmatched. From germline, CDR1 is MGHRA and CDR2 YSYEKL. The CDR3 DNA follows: TGCGCCAGCAGCCAAGGAGGACAGGGTACTAATGAAAAACTGTTTTTT. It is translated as CASSQGGQGTNEKLFF.